This TCR beta chain appears in the sequencing data of a study of metastatic and nonmetastatic thyroid tumors. For the study at large: The comparison covered peripheral blood and tumor or nodule tissue in malignant and benign thyroid patients.

This clone has a count of ten or more. What it binds is not known. The V end lost 4 bases, the J end lost 4 bases, and 19 bases lay between the germline ends. CDR1 and CDR2 (germline): PRHDT, FYEKMQ (reference sequence). The CDR3 sequence is 16 residues long. Authors' data handling: A papillary thyroid cancer distant-metastasis classifier was built from CDR3 differences across clinicopathological groups. With MiXCR, TCRdb reprocessed the PCR reads. The V and J calls reflect TCRdb's pipeline rather than the authors' work. The table records 25,000 to 30,000 clones, about 3.7% of them present only once. Study-level points and caveats: TCR beta diversity was reportedly significantly higher in malignant thyroid tumors than benign nodules, in blood and tumor.

Prior to thyroid surgery, none of the patients had received any treatment. Sequencing used blood. The clonotype comes from a male donor with papillary thyroid cancer or a benign thyroid nodule (not recorded which). Some clones in this sample may be carry-over from other donors' samples. The J gene is TRBJ2-5, the V gene TRBV13, with a tentative D call TRBD2 (6 bases). The CDR3 DNA follows: TGTGCCAGCAGCTCGGCGGCGTTAGCGGTATTAGAGACCCAGTACTTC. Its translation is CASSSAALAVLETQYF.